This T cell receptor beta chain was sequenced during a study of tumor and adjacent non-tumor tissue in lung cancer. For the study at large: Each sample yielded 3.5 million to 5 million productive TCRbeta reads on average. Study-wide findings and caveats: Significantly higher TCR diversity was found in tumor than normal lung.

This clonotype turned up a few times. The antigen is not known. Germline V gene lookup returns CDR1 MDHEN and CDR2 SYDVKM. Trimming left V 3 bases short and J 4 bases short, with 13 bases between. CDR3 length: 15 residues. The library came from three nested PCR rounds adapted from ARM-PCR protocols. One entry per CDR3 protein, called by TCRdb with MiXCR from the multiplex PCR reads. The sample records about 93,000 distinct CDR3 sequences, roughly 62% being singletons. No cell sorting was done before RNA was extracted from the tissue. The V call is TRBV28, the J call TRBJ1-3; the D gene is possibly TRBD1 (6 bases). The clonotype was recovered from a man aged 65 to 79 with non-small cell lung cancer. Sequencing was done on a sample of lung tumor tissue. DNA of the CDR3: TGTGCCAGCAGTTTTCTACAGGGTATGGGAAACACCATATATTTT. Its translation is CASSFLQGMGNTIYF.